This T cell receptor (beta chain) derives from a study of shared clonotypes between healthy human individuals. Sorted-subset replicate PCR reactions contained 200 ng DNA, corresponding to 29,000 or so T cell genomes. Repertoires were generated with immunoSEQ multiplex PCR, while TCRdb's copy carries only in-frame clones and drops some. The repertoire has some 1,400,000 clones, 95% to 97% of them found once; the top ten carry 0.95% to 1.5%. The CDR3 is made up of 11 amino acids. Germline V gene data show CDR1 as KGHSH and CDR2 as LQKENI. The ends were cut back, 6 bases at V and 3 bases at J, with 6 bases in the middle. This clone was observed a single time. Other DNA sequences within the sample encode an identical CDR3.

The J gene is TRBJ2-7, the V gene TRBV18; no clear D. The origin of this receptor is a man aged 30 to 45 in good health. Sequenced sample: naive CD4+ T cells sorted from blood. Documented subset: CD45RA+ positively selected. The CDR3 DNA follows: TGTGCCAGCTCTCAGAACTACGAGCAGTACTTC. This gives the protein CASSQNYEQYF.